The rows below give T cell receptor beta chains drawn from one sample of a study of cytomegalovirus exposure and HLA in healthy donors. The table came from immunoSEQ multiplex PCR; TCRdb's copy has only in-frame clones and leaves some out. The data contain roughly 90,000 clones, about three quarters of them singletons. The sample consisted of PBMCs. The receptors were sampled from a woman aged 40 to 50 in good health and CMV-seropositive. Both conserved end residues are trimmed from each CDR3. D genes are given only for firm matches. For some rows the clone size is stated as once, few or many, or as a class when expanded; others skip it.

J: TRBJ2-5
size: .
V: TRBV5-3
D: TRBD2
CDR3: ARSLARLAGAQETQY

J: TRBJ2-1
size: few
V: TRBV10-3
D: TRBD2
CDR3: AIGGAGGSYNEQF

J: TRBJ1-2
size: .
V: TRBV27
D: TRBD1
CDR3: ASSLDGTGVIYGYT

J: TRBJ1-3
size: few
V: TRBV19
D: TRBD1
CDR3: ASSRQGAGGNTIY

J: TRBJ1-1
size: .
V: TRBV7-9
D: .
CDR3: ASSLDSMNTEAF

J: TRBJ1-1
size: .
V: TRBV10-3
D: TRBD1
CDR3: AISDPSRTGEIEAF

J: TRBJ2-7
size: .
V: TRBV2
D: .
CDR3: ASSVAPEQY

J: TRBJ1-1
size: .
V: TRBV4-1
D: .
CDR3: ASSQGGSSTEAF

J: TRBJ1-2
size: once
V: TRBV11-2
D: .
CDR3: ASSLANRGAFGYT

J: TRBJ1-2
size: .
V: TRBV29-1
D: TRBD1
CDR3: SVEDQGALSYT

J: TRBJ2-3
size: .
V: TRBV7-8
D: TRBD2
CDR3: ASSLASGSGDTQY

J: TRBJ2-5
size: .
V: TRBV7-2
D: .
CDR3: ASSYLRDQETQY

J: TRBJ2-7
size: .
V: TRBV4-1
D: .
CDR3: ASSQDGSLVGEQY

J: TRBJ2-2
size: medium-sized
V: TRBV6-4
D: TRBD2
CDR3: ASSRTSGNTGELF

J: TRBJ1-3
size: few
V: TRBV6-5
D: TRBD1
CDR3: AVRGQGRGNTIY

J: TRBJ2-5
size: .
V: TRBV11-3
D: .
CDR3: ASSWMGQEETQY

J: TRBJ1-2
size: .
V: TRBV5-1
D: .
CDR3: ASSPSGGLSGYT

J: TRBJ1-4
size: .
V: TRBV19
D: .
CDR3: ASSIDHGGRVAATNEKLF

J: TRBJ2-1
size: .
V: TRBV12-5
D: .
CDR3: ASGLASSRDSYNEQF

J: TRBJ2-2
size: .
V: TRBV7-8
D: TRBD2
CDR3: ASSLMAGRSAGELF

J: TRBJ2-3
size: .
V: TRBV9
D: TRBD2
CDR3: ASSVGSSGGPDTQY

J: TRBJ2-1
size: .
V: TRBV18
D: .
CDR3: ASSPQQGFNEQF

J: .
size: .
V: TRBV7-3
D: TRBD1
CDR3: ASSQRQGANEQY

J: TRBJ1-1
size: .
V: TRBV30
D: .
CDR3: AWSPSLDGLNTEAF

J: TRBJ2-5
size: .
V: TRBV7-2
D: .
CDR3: ASSPRLAGEQY

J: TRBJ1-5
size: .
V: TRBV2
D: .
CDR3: ASSYQASGNQPQH

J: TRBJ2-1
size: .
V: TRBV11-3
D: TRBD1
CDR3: ASSLVGTDHNEQF

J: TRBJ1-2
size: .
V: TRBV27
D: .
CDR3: ASGGELYGYT

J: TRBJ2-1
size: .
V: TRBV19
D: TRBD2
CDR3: ASRLAGGGRINEQF

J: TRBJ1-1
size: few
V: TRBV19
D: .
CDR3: ASSIGLPGDEAF

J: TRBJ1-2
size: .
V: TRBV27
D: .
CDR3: ASSPTTLVHGYT

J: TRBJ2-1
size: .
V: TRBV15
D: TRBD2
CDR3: ATGGRGDNEQF

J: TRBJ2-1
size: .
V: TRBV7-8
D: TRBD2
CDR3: ASSLSTSGRQGDLEGRAAQF

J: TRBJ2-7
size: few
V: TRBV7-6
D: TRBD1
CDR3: ASSFGQGGEQY

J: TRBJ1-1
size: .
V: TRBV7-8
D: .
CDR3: ASSEQQAGGTEAF

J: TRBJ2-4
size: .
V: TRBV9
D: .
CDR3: ASSPGEWQNIQY

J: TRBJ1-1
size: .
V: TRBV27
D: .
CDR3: ASSFLIDSSEAF

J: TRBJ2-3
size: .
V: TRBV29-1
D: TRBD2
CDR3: SVEDLSGRAGTDTQY

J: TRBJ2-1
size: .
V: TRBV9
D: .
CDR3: ASSVASAGRSYNEQF

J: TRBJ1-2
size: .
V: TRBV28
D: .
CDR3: ASTLPDSDNYGYT

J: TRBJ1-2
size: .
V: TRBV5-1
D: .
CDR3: ASSLGSLDVYGYT

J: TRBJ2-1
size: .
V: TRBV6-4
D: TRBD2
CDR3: ASSELAGTYNEQF

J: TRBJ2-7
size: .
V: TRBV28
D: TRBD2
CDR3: ASSSMAGGPSYEQY

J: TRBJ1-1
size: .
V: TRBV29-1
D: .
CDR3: SVQWSTSEAF

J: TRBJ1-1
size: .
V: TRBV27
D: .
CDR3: ASSSQFGAATEAF

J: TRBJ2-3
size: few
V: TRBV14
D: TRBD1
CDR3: ASSRKDRGGTDTQY

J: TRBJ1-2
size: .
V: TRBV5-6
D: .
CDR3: ASSLGQNPNYGYT

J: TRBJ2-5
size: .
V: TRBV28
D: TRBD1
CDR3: ASRAGTEETQY

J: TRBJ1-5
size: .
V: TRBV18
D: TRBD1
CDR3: ASSPDRVRQPQH

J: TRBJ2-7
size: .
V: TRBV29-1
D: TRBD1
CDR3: SGRQGGSYEQY

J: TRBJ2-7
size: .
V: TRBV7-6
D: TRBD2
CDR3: ASSLARERGSYEQY

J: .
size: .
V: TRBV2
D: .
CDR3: ASSAAGPYEQY

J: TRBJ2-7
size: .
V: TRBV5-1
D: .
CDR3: ASSATIGSTYEQY

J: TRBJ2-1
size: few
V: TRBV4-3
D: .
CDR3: ASSMAGTYNEQF

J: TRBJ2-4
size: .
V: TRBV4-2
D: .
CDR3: ASSQIPTGAYFGVNIQY

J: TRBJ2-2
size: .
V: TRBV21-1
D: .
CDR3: ASSKALPSGSFANTGELF

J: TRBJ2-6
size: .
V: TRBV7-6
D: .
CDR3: ASSLRSSSGANVLT

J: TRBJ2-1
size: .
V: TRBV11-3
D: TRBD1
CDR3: ASSRDRVHEQF

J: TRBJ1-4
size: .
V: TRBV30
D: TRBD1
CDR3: AWSGGGQGEKLF